Listed below are T cell receptor beta chains from one sample, sequenced in a study of T cells in Graves' hyperthyroidism and ophthalmopathy. TCRdb itself ran the multiplex PCR reads through MiXCR, one entry per CDR3 protein. This sample has about 560,000 distinct CDR3 sequences, with approximately 15% found just once. Material: blood. Receptor source: a woman aged 18-35 years with Graves' hyperthyroidism. Both conserved end residues are part of each CDR3. D genes are given only for firm matches. Size is stated for part of the rows, as once, few or many counts, or as a class when the clone is expanded.

length	V	D	J	size	CDR3	DNA
13	TRBV7-9	.	TRBJ2-7	many	CASSLGAVYEQYF	TGTGCCAGCAGCTTAGGTGCAGTCTACGAGCAGTACTTC
15	TRBV20-1	TRBD1	TRBJ2-6	few	CSAEDRASGANVLTF	TGCAGTGCTGAGGACAGGGCCTCTGGGGCCAACGTCCTGACTTTC
15	TRBV7-3	.	TRBJ2-2	once	CASSPRQRGAGELFF	TGTGCCAGCAGCCCGCGACAGAGGGGGGCCGGGGAGCTGTTTTTT
14	TRBV19	.	TRBJ2-1	many	CASTGGEASNEQFF	TGTGCCAGTACCGGAGGGGAAGCCAGTAATGAGCAGTTCTTC
14	TRBV5-1	.	TRBJ1-5	few	CASSEGRQDQPQHF	TGCGCCAGCAGCGAGGGACGCCAGGATCAGCCCCAGCATTTT
16	TRBV24-1	TRBD2	TRBJ2-1	.	CATSEPWRESGGEQFF	TGTGCCACCAGTGAACCTTGGCGGGAGTCCGGTGGTGAGCAGTTCTTC
18	TRBV7-9	TRBD1	TRBJ1-6	many	CASSLLTGQGSLNSPLHF	TGTGCCAGCAGCTTATTGACGGGACAGGGGTCTCTAAATTCACCCCTCCACTTT
14	TRBV12-3/TRBV12-4	.	TRBJ1-1	.	CASNGGGKGSEAFF	TGTGCCAGCAATGGGGGGGGGAAGGGGTCTGAAGCTTTCTTT
16	TRBV7-9	.	TRBJ1-6	.	CASSFSPVSYNSPLHF	TGTGCCAGCAGCTTCTCACCAGTCAGTTATAATTCACCCCTCCACTTT
14	TRBV12-3/TRBV12-4	.	TRBJ2-1	many	CASRKEAGGNEQFF	TGTGCCAGCAGAAAAGAGGCAGGGGGGAATGAGCAGTTCTTC
15	TRBV12-3/TRBV12-4	TRBD1	TRBJ1-2	many	CASRRDRGANYGYTF	TGTGCCAGCAGGCGTGACAGGGGAGCTAACTATGGCTACACCTTC
14	TRBV18	TRBD2	TRBJ2-3	many	CASSPAGATDTQYF	TGTGCCAGCTCACCAGCGGGAGCGACAGATACGCAGTATTTT
12	TRBV9	TRBD1	TRBJ1-2	many	CASSPGTGSYTF	TGTGCCAGCAGCCCCGGGACAGGGAGCTACACCTTC
14	TRBV25-1	.	TRBJ2-5	.	CASSVVGAGETQYF	TGTGCCAGCAGTGTTGTAGGGGCAGGAGAGACCCAGTACTTC
13	TRBV20-1	TRBD1	TRBJ2-5	.	CSAPGQGGETQYF	TGCAGTGCTCCCGGACAGGGGGGAGAGACCCAGTACTTC
14	TRBV6-2/TRBV6-3	.	TRBJ2-3	few	CASAWGPSTDTQYF	TGTGCCAGCGCGTGGGGGCCTAGCACAGATACGCAGTATTTT
14	TRBV24-1	.	TRBJ2-3	many	CATSEAPPADTQYF	TGTGCCACCAGTGAGGCACCCCCCGCAGATACGCAGTATTTT
14	TRBV12-3/TRBV12-4	TRBD1	TRBJ1-5	many	CASRPGTDNQPQHF	TGTGCCAGCAGACCCGGGACAGACAATCAGCCCCAGCATTTT
14	TRBV15	.	TRBJ2-5	few	CATRNTRVQETQYF	TGTGCCACCAGGAACACAAGAGTTCAAGAGACCCAGTACTTC
15	TRBV12-3/TRBV12-4	TRBD1	TRBJ2-2	.	CASRQTGGNTGELFF	TGTGCCAGCAGGCAGACAGGGGGAAACACCGGGGAGCTGTTTTTT
16	TRBV24-1	TRBD2	TRBJ2-3	many	CATSDLKGLGLATQYF	TGTGCCACCAGTGATTTAAAGGGACTCGGACTAGCAACGCAGTATTTT
16	TRBV6-2/TRBV6-3	.	TRBJ2-4	many	CASSLRADLAKNIQYF	TGTGCCAGCAGCCTCCGAGCGGATCTAGCCAAAAACATTCAGTACTTC
14	TRBV2	TRBD1	TRBJ2-5	.	CASSGSRGLKTQYF	TGTGCCAGCAGCGGCTCCAGGGGGCTAAAGACCCAGTACTTC
13	TRBV3-1	.	TRBJ2-5	.	CASNGRRQETQYF	TGTGCCAGCAACGGCAGGCGCCAAGAGACCCAGTACTTC
13	TRBV29-1	.	TRBJ2-7	few	CSALLGDSYEQYF	TGCAGCGCCCTGCTCGGCGACTCCTACGAGCAGTACTTC
11	TRBV18	.	TRBJ1-1	many	CASSPQSKAFF	TGTGCCAGCTCTCCACAGAGTAAGGCTTTCTTT
15	TRBV29-1	TRBD1	TRBJ2-6	.	CSVLGQGAVGNVLTF	TGCAGCGTTTTGGGACAGGGGGCGGTTGGCAACGTCCTGACTTTC
15	TRBV20-1	TRBD2	TRBJ2-1	few	CSAVRGTSYDNEQFF	TGCAGCGCTGTGCGGGGGACTAGCTACGACAATGAGCAGTTCTTC
15	TRBV2	TRBD2	TRBJ2-2	.	CASRGTSGSGGELFF	TGTGCCAGCAGGGGGACTAGCGGGAGTGGCGGGGAGCTGTTTTTT
14	TRBV10-3	.	TRBJ2-5	few	CAIGDQGGQETQYF	TGTGCCATCGGCGACCAGGGGGGCCAAGAGACCCAGTACTTC
13	TRBV5-1	.	TRBJ2-3	.	CATTRDGTDTQYF	TGCGCCACCACCCGGGACGGCACAGATACGCAGTATTTT
16	TRBV10-3	.	TRBJ1-5	.	CAISEGQGGYDQPQHF	TGTGCCATCAGTGAGGGGCAGGGAGGATACGATCAGCCCCAGCATTTT
15	TRBV6-2/TRBV6-3	TRBD2	TRBJ2-7	few	CASSREGLARYEQYF	TGTGCCAGCTCACGGGAAGGACTAGCGCGGTACGAGCAGTACTTC
15	TRBV19	TRBD2	TRBJ2-1	many	CASSNAGVGYNEQFF	TGTGCCAGTAGTAATGCGGGAGTTGGATACAATGAGCAGTTCTTC
14	TRBV4-1	.	TRBJ1-5	.	CASSQSTGIGPQHF	TGCGCCAGCAGCCAATCGACGGGGATCGGGCCCCAGCATTTT
19	TRBV12-3/TRBV12-4	TRBD2	TRBJ2-6	many	CASRRLAGGLFSGANVLTF	TGTGCCAGCAGAAGACTAGCGGGAGGTCTATTCTCTGGGGCCAACGTCCTGACTTTC
19	TRBV20-1	.	TRBJ2-1	many	CSARARVRAAGSSYNEQFF	TGCAGTGCGAGGGCTCGGGTCCGAGCGGCCGGCAGCTCCTACAATGAGCAGTTCTTC
19	TRBV4-3	.	TRBJ2-1	few	CASSQDMGWGYRTYNEQFF	TGCGCCAGCAGCCAAGATATGGGGTGGGGGTATAGAACCTACAATGAGCAGTTCTTC
14	TRBV20-1	.	TRBJ2-1	few	CSAQTSFSYNEQFF	TGCAGTGCCCAGACTTCTTTCTCCTACAATGAGCAGTTCTTC
18	TRBV20-1	.	TRBJ2-1	many	CSARDWRKGPSSYNEQFF	TGCAGTGCTAGAGATTGGAGAAAGGGCCCGAGCTCCTACAATGAGCAGTTCTTC
15	TRBV19	TRBD1	TRBJ1-2	few	CASSIERTGGDGYTF	TGTGCCAGTAGTATAGAGAGGACAGGGGGCGATGGCTACACCTTC
15	TRBV6-5	.	TRBJ2-2	few	CASSYGGQHTGELFF	TGTGCCAGCAGTTACGGAGGACAGCACACCGGGGAGCTGTTTTTT
15	TRBV14	.	TRBJ1-1	few	CASSPHWTREGEAFF	TGTGCCAGCAGCCCACATTGGACCAGGGAAGGTGAAGCTTTCTTT
12	TRBV24-1	.	TRBJ1-5	many	CATSEGNQPQHF	TGTGCCACCAGTGAGGGGAATCAGCCCCAGCATTTT
12	TRBV20-1	.	TRBJ2-3	.	CSARGPAGTQYF	TGCAGTGCTCGGGGCCCCGCCGGAACGCAGTATTTT
13	TRBV6-1	.	TRBJ1-5	.	CASSFRTNQPQHF	TGTGCCAGCAGTTTCCGGACCAATCAGCCCCAGCATTTT
16	TRBV13	.	TRBJ1-1	many	CASSSRRTEMNTEAFF	TGTGCCAGCAGCTCCCGACGGACAGAGATGAACACTGAAGCTTTCTTT
14	TRBV12-3/TRBV12-4	TRBD1	TRBJ1-6	once	CASTSDRPHSPLHF	TGTGCCAGCACCTCGGACAGGCCACATTCACCCCTCCACTTT
14	TRBV20-1	.	TRBJ1-4	many	CSASAGSPNEKLFF	TGCAGTGCTAGCGCCGGCAGTCCTAATGAAAAACTGTTTTTT
17	TRBV11-2	.	TRBJ2-3	many	CASSLEGSGGVTDTQYF	TGTGCCAGCAGCTTAGAAGGAAGCGGCGGGGTCACAGATACGCAGTATTTT
15	TRBV19	TRBD2	TRBJ2-1	few	CASRKTSGGYNEQFF	TGTGCCAGTAGGAAAACTAGCGGGGGCTACAATGAGCAGTTCTTC
19	TRBV15	.	TRBJ1-6	.	CATSRGSGSASSYNSPLHF	TGTGCCACCAGCAGAGGCTCCGGGAGCGCGAGCTCCTATAATTCACCCCTCCACTTT
16	TRBV20-1	TRBD1	TRBJ1-5	many	CSASAGGAFGNQPQHF	TGCAGTGCTAGTGCAGGGGGCGCTTTTGGCAATCAGCCCCAGCATTTT
14	TRBV7-9	TRBD2	TRBJ2-2	few	CASSDFSGVGELFF	TGTGCCAGCAGCGATTTTAGCGGGGTAGGGGAGCTGTTTTTT
20	TRBV2	TRBD2	TRBJ2-3	many	CASIMPPTSGGHASTDTQYF	TGTGCCAGCATCATGCCCCCTACTAGCGGGGGACACGCTAGCACAGATACGCAGTATTTT
15	TRBV11-3	TRBD2	TRBJ2-3	many	CASSLAGGPRDTQYF	TGTGCCAGCAGCTTAGCGGGAGGGCCAAGAGATACGCAGTATTTT
14	TRBV27	TRBD1	TRBJ1-4	few	CASRRQGSNEKLFF	TGTGCCAGCAGGCGACAGGGGTCTAATGAAAAACTGTTTTTT
18	TRBV3-1	TRBD1	TRBJ2-7	few	CASSQAQVGTGIPYEQYF	TGTGCCAGCAGCCAAGCTCAGGTGGGGACAGGGATCCCCTACGAGCAGTACTTC
14	TRBV6-1	TRBD1	TRBJ1-1	many	CASRPRQGHTEAFF	TGTGCCAGCAGACCCAGACAGGGTCACACTGAAGCTTTCTTT
14	TRBV11-2	.	TRBJ1-2	many	CASSFGTEHYGYTF	TGTGCCAGCAGCTTCGGGACGGAGCACTATGGCTACACCTTC